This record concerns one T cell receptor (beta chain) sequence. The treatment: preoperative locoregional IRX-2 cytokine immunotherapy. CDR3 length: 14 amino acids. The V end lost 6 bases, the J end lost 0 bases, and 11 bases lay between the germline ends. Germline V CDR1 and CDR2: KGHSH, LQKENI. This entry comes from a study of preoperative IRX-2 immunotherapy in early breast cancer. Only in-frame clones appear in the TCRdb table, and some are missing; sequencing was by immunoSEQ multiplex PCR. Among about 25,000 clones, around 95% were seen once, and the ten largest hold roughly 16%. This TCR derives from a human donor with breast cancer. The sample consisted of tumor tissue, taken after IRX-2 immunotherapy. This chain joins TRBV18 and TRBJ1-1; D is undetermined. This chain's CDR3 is CASSIGLMNTEAFF. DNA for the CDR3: TGTGCCAGCTCTATAGGTTTGATGAACACTGAAGCTTTCTTT.